Given below is one T cell receptor (beta chain) in context. It lacks a known antigen. Qualities for individual bases were not recorded, and no much larger clone is one base off. CDR1 and CDR2 are read off the germline V gene as LGHNA and YSLEER. From its cysteine to its phenylalanine, the CDR3 spans 15 amino acids. Only CDR3 DNA is held: 45 bases, read in frame from base 1. The junction carries 12 bases between V and J, which are trimmed by 0 bases and 4 bases respectively. This sample stems from a study of blood T cell repertoires in COVID-19 (dated by TCRdb to about 2020). At the level of the whole study: Collaborator samples came from the United States, Italy and Spain and covered acute and convalescent phases of COVID-19. The sample metadata nearly always contained a de-identified subject ID, COVID-19 status, age in years and sex. The repertoires were released in a freely available public database intended as a resource for research on the immune response to SARS-CoV-2. The prospective study material was composed of cDNA or gDNA derived from T cells, B-cell-depleted T cells, or PBMCs. Subjects who had been exposed to COVID-19, were actively infected with it, or had recovered from it provided the deeply sampled blood TCRbeta repertoires that made up the dataset. Where available, HLA class I and class II types were taken from metadata supplied by the sample provider and were not determined by assay-based typing. The samples were drawn from the first 160 participants of the ongoing ImmuneRACE study and from roughly 1,300 subjects provided by 6 global collaborators.

Collaborating institutions collected whole blood in K2EDTA tubes following their own protocols. For TCRbeta analysis, collaborators shipped samples in one of three forms: frozen whole blood, isolated PBMCs, or DNA extracted from either of those sample types. General findings and caveats noted by the study authors: The quantity of clinical and demographic metadata differed by source and by participant and was supplied without curation.

The immunoSEQ Assay, a bias-controlled multiplex PCR, was used to amplify TCRbeta CDR3 regions from genomic DNA. Under the source paper's analysis protocol: The number of nucleated cells in each sample was estimated by amplification of reference gene primers within the assay. Sequence reads were collapsed and filtered to measure the absolute abundance of every unique TCRbeta CDR3 rearrangement. For each sample, productive Simpson clonality was calculated as the square root of Simpson's diversity index across productive rearrangements. TCRdb limited this immuneACCESS table to in-frame rearrangements with V and J called. A share of clones is missing; checked studies link under half to unresolved V genes, and the rest is unexplained. That table supplies the V and J calls and clone size; D and trimming were determined from the DNA. For this sample the table gives around 97,000 clones, of which around nine tenths were detected only once. Of the sample, 15% is held by the ten largest clones.

The sequence links TRBV4-3 to TRBJ1-1; the D gene is unclear. Sample: peripheral blood. The TCR originated in a human donor in a cohort sampled during active COVID-19. The CDR3 loop reads CASSQDPEGGTEAFF. At the DNA level, the sequence is TGCGCCAGCAGCCAAGATCCCGAAGGAGGCACTGAAGCTTTCTTT.